This T cell receptor beta chain came from a study of OX40 agonist ivuxolimab in advanced cancers. Looking at the study overall: Ivuxolimab, an antibody that agonizes OX40 (CD134), was administered to the patients.

The V gene's germline CDR1 is SEHNR and CDR2 FQNEAQ (reference sequence). V was clipped by 1 base and J by 1 base, with 7 bases between them. The CDR3 has 14 amino acids. Patients who had autoimmune disease history or got systemic immunosuppression were left out. At baseline, cycle 4 day 1, and cycle 7 day 1, blood was sampled. Only in-frame clones appear in the TCRdb table, and some are missing; sequencing was by immunoSEQ multiplex PCR. The sample records 68,000 or so clones, more than 70% being singletons. The J gene is TRBJ1-1, the V gene TRBV7-9; D remains unclear. This sample comprised CD4+ or CD8+ T cells sorted from blood, obtained in a trial of the OX40 agonist ivuxolimab. The source is an adult with an advanced solid tumor such as melanoma, head and neck, liver or kidney cancer. The CDR3 DNA sequence: TGTGCCAGCAGCTTAGAAATGTCGAACACTGAAGCTTTCTTT. This gives the protein CASSLEMSNTEAFF.